This TCR beta chain was obtained from a study of cytomegalovirus exposure and HLA in healthy donors. PCR primers comprised 60 Vbeta and 13 Jbeta primers. Assay used: immunoSEQ multiplex PCR; TCRdb lists only in-frame clones, some missing. The sample lists around 180,000 clones; just under 80% were seen once. Turning to this clone: Its target is not known.

CDR3 size: 18 residues. Per the germline V gene, CDR1 is SGHRS and CDR2 is YFSETQ. V was pared by 4 bases and J by 0 bases, with 15 bases of the junction left unmatched. Study results and limitations: The authors excluded some V segments, including TRBV6-2 and TRBV6-3, as indistinguishable.

The chain recombines TRBV5-1 with TRBJ2-5; 7 bases are shared with TRBD1. The receptor's source is a woman aged 45-65 years in good health and CMV-seropositive. The sample comprised PBMCs. The DNA for the CDR3 is TGCGCCAGCAGCCCTGGACAGGCATGGGGTCAGTACCAAGAGACCCAGTACTTC. Translated, it gives CASSPGQAWGQYQETQYF.